A single sample is the source of the 10 T cell receptor beta chains below, sequenced in a study of blood T cells in healthy people across ages. Then a second PCR, running roughly 7 to 11 cycles, was carried out with a sample-barcoded 5' primer and a J-beta primer mix. One entry per CDR3 protein, called by TCRdb with MiXCR from the 5' RACE reads. The sample holds about 570,000 distinct CDR3 sequences, roughly 28% seen once. What was sequenced was blood. The receptors come from a woman in her sixties or seventies in good health.

The genes are TRBV12-3 or TRBV12-4 and TRBJ2-7, with D perhaps being TRBD1 or TRBD2 (5 bases each). V dropped 0 bases and J dropped 6 bases, with 12 bases sitting between them. The CDR3 loop spans 14 amino acids. The CDR3 DNA reads as TGTGCCAGCAGTTTAGCGGGAGCTGGGGGCGAGCAGTACTTC. It translates to CASSLAGAGGEQYF.

This clonotype came up a few times. CDR3 residues: CATSSPSQVPQETQYF. CDR3 bases: TGTGCCACCAGCAGTCCGAGCCAGGTTCCCCAAGAGACCCAGTACTTC. This chain links TRBV15 with TRBJ2-5, with D unclear. The V end was cut by 3 bases, the J end by 1 base, with 15 bases between. The CDR3 extends over 16 amino acids. Germline loops: CDR1 LNHNV, CDR2 YYDKDF (reference sequence).

The J gene is TRBJ2-3, the V gene TRBV9; D gene unclear. CDR3 size: 14 residues. Trimming took 3 bases from V and 2 from J, leaving 10 bases between them. In germline, CDR1 is SGDLS, CDR2 YYNGEE. In DNA, the CDR3 is TGTGCCAGCAGCGCGGAGCGATACACAGATACGCAGTATTTT. Translating gives CASSAERYTDTQYF.

This clonotype turned up a few times. The chain couples TRBV11-2 to TRBJ2-7; D not resolved. CDR3 length: 14 amino acids. V gave up 1 base and J gave up 5 bases, with 12 bases separating them. Germline assignment: CDR1 SGHAT and CDR2 FQNNGV. The CDR3 region is CASSLVGKGHEQYF. The DNA for the CDR3 is TGTGCCAGCAGCTTAGTTGGGAAGGGCCACGAGCAGTACTTC.

This chain connects TRBV11-3 to TRBJ2-5, with no clear D. There are 14 residues in the CDR3. From germline, CDR1 is SGHNT and CDR2 YENEEA. Between the trimmed V and J ends, which lost 0 bases and 5 bases, there was a span of 10 bases. The CDR3 loop reads CASSLDGPAETQYF. The CDR3 DNA is TGTGCCAGCAGCTTAGATGGACCGGCGGAGACCCAGTACTTC.

This clonotype has only a few counts. V is TRBV7-2 and J is TRBJ2-1; 11 bases are shared with TRBD2. V was clipped by 4 bases and J by 3 bases; unmatched bases: 5. Germline V lookup: CDR1 SGHTA, CDR2 FQGNSA. The CDR3 runs 16 residues. The CDR3 spells CASSWSGTSGYNEQFF. The CDR3 nucleotides read TGTGCCAGCAGCTGGAGTGGGACTAGCGGCTACAATGAGCAGTTCTTC.

This clonotype was observed a handful of times. The chain combines TRBV20-1 with TRBJ2-1; 14 bases fit TRBD2. This CDR3 has 18 residues. The J segment lost 0 bases and the V segment lost 5 bases, leaving 9 bases of the junction unmatched. Germline values: CDR1 DFQATT, CDR2 SNEGSKA (reference sequence). CDR3 region: CSAFGLAGGLGSYNEQFF. In DNA form, the CDR3 reads TGCAGTGCTTTTGGACTAGCGGGGGGCCTGGGCTCCTACAATGAGCAGTTCTTC.

V gene TRBV10-3 combines with J gene TRBJ1-2; D is uncertain. The CDR3 length is 14 residues. V was trimmed by 0 bases and J by 2 bases, leaving 7 bases between them. The V gene's germline CDR1 is ENHRY and CDR2 SYGVKD. This CDR3 reads CAISESYRNYGYTF. The CDR3 DNA follows: TGTGCCATCAGTGAGTCGTACAGAAACTATGGCTACACCTTC.

V gene TRBV24-1 combines with J gene TRBJ1-1; D is ambiguous. V was shortened by 0 bases and J by 9 bases, with 7 bases between the two germline ends. The CDR3 consists of 12 residues. Germline lookup yields CDR1 KGHDR and CDR2 SFDVKD. In nucleotides, the CDR3 is TGTGCCACCAGTGATTTGGGTACAAAAGCTTTCTTT. Translating it yields CATSDLGTKAFF.

The chain has TRBV10-3 and TRBJ2-7, with D possibly TRBD2 on 6 matching bases. Trimming removed 10 bases from V and 1 base from J, with 11 bases in between. Germline assignment: CDR1 ENHRY and CDR2 SYGVKD. The CDR3 is made up of 12 amino acids. This CDR3 is CASASVSYEQYF. The CDR3 DNA is TGTGCCAGCGCTAGCGTATCCTACGAGCAGTACTTC.